These 8 T cell receptor beta chains were sequenced from one sample in a study of technical replicates of blood from a handful of donors. The method was immunoSEQ multiplex PCR; TCRdb's version includes in-frame clones alone and lacks a portion of them. This table holds 81,000 or so clones, approximately 97% found once. The sample comprised T cells isolated from PBMCs. The receptor source for this set is a human donor in good health.

The J gene is TRBJ1-1, the V gene TRBV7-9, with TRBD1 as a possible D gene (5 bases). The CDR3 runs to 14 residues. The germline V gene has CDR1 SEHNR and CDR2 FQNEAQ (reference sequence). V gave up 1 base and J gave up 4 bases, with 10 bases separating them. CDR3 loop: CASSLEGALTEAFF. The CDR3, as DNA: TGTGCCAGCAGCTTAGAAGGGGCGCTCACTGAAGCTTTCTTT. The variable domain in full, with the rest retrieved from reference TRBV7-9 and TRBJ1-1, is DTGVSQNPRHKITKRGQNVTFRCDPISEHNRLYWYRQTLGQGPEFLTYFQNEAQLEKSRLLSDRFSAERPKGSFSTLEIQRTEQGDSAMYLCASSLEGALTEAFFGQGTRLTVV.

This clone was picked up one time. V gene TRBV4-1 combines with J gene TRBJ2-1; no clear D. Germline CDR1 and CDR2: MGHRA and YSYEKL. This CDR3 spans 17 amino acids. Trimming took off 0 bases at V and 6 bases at J, with 18 bases between the two ends. The CDR3 bases are TGCGCCAGCAGCCAAGATCCTTTGCCAGGAACGCTCAATGAGCAGTTCTTC. Protein: CASSQDPLPGTLNEQFF.

The V call is TRBV11-2, the J call TRBJ2-1; 8 bases are shared with TRBD1. V was clipped by 4 bases and J by 8 bases; unmatched bases: 7. Per germline, CDR1 SGHAT and CDR2 FQNNGV. The CDR3 has 14 amino acids. The CDR3 region is CASSSWTGMDEQFF. The CDR3 DNA reads as TGTGCCAGCAGCTCATGGACAGGGATGGATGAGCAGTTCTTC.

The chain combines TRBV5-8 with TRBJ1-1; possibly TRBD1 for D (5 bases). V lost 3 bases to trimming and J lost 4 bases, with 10 bases between them. Germline V CDR1 and CDR2: SGHTS, YDEGEE. The CDR3 loop spans 13 amino acids. The CDR3 DNA follows: TGTGCCAGCAGCTCTGGACACCCCACTGAAGCTTTCTTT. This encodes CASSSGHPTEAFF.

The chain links TRBV5-1 to TRBJ2-7, with D perhaps matching TRBD1 (5 bases). Germline CDR1 is SGHRS and CDR2 is YFSETQ. This CDR3 spans 13 amino acids. V was clipped by 0 bases and J by 5 bases, with 9 bases between them. The CDR3 reads CASSLGGRDEQYF. In DNA form, the CDR3 reads TGCGCCAGCAGCTTGGGGGGCCGCGACGAGCAGTACTTC.

The rearrangement links TRBV7-9 to TRBJ2-7, with a weak D call TRBD2 (6 bases). V dropped 5 bases and J dropped 0 bases, with 14 bases sitting between them. CDR1 SEHNR and CDR2 FQNEAQ come from the germline V gene (reference sequence). This CDR3 has 15 residues. Here the CDR3 reads CASSEDAGRSYEQYF. The CDR3 DNA reads TGTGCCAGCAGCGAAGACGCGGGACGCTCCTACGAGCAGTACTTC.

This chain uses TRBV4-1 with TRBJ2-7; D is ambiguous. The germline V gene has CDR1 MGHRA and CDR2 YSYEKL. Trimming took 2 bases from V and 2 from J, leaving 19 bases between them. The CDR3 runs to 17 residues. CDR3 in amino acids: CASSQLQPVQRPYEQYF. The CDR3 nucleotides read TGCGCCAGCAGCCAATTACAACCGGTCCAGCGTCCCTACGAGCAGTACTTC.

This clone was detected once. The chain couples TRBV2 to TRBJ2-7; 9 bases agree with TRBD2. With V trimmed by 3 bases and J by 3 bases, 9 bases remained unmatched. CDR3 length equals 16 residues. From germline, CDR1 is SNHLY and CDR2 FYNNEI. The CDR3 nucleotides read TGTGCCAGCAGTGATCTCCCGGGACTAGCCCTCTACGAGCAGTACTTC. The encoded protein is CASSDLPGLALYEQYF. The whole variable domain, filled in from reference TRBV2 and TRBJ2-7, reads EPEVTQTPSHQVTQMGQEVILRCVPISNHLYFYWYRQILGQKVEFLVSFYNNEISEKSEIFDDQFSVERPDGSNFTLKIRSTKLEDSAMYFCASSDLPGLALYEQYFGPGTRLTVT.